What follows is one TCR beta chain and its context. Its antigen is currently not known. The input lacks base qualities; no much larger clone sits a single base away. This entry is derived from a study of blood T cell repertoires in COVID-19 (TCRdb year 2020). About the investigation overall: The collaborator samples originated in the United States, Italy and Spain and spanned the acute and convalescent phases of COVID-19. The material from the prospective study consisted of cDNA or gDNA derived from T cells, B-cell-depleted T cells, or PBMCs. Deeply sampled blood TCRbeta repertoires from subjects exposed to, actively infected with, or recovered from COVID-19 were included in the dataset. A freely available public database, intended as a resource for researchers studying the immune response to SARS-CoV-2, is where the repertoires were released. The samples were drawn from two sources: the first 160 participants of the ongoing ImmuneRACE study, and over 1,000 subjects contributed by 6 global collaborators. Sample metadata almost always included a de-identified subject ID, COVID-19 status, age in years and sex. Where available, HLA class I and class II types were taken from metadata supplied by the sample provider and were not determined by assay-based typing.

Counted from cysteine to phenylalanine, this CDR3 has 15 amino acids. Just CDR3 DNA is preserved here, 45 bases in frame from base 1. The germline V gene specifies LGHNT as CDR1 and FRNRAP as CDR2. V is shortened by 5 bases, J by 5 bases, and the region joining them spans 18 bases. The immunoSEQ Assay, a bias-controlled multiplex PCR, was used to amplify TCRbeta CDR3 regions from genomic DNA. Per the source publication's procedure: Nucleated cell counts per sample were estimated from amplification of reference gene primers within the assay. Sequence reads were collapsed and filtered to measure the absolute abundance of every unique TCRbeta CDR3 rearrangement. For each sample, productive Simpson clonality was calculated as the square root of Simpson's diversity index over productive rearrangements. Not all clones reach the TCRdb copy of this immuneACCESS table, which keeps in-frame sequences only. Checked studies attribute under half of the gap to unresolved V genes and leave the rest unexplained. The DNA was the basis for D and trimming; V, J and clone size are from that table. Across this sample there are around 370,000 clones, with about 90% seen only once. The ten largest clones take up less than 3.5% of the sample.

Another Seattle source contributed samples from volunteer blood donors who had recovered from COVID-19. Each collaborating institution followed its own protocols to collect whole blood in K2EDTA tubes. For TCRbeta analysis, collaborators shipped samples as frozen whole blood, isolated PBMCs, or DNA extracted from either of those sample types. The full study reports these points: The quantity of clinical and demographic metadata differed by source and by participant and was supplied without curation.

The chain employs TRBV12-5 and TRBJ1-1, and the D gene may be TRBD1, 6 bases matching. The receptor's source is a woman aged 18-29 years who had recovered from COVID-19. Sequencing was performed on peripheral blood. The CDR3 region has the sequence CASGRPAGQGTEAFF. The sequenced DNA is TGTGCTAGTGGTCGTCCGGCAGGCCAGGGGACTGAAGCTTTCTTT.